This T cell receptor (beta chain) appears in the sequencing data of a study of CD8 T cells in ankylosing spondylitis. TCRdb re-called the 5' RACE reads through MiXCR, storing one row per CDR3 protein. Of about 160,000 distinct CDR3 sequences in the sample, around 8.9% were seen once. The TCR sequence derives from a female donor with ankylosing spondylitis or in good health (not recorded which). Source material: blood, either unsorted or a sorted T cell fraction (not recorded which).

The CDR3 DNA reads TGCAGTGCTTTAGACCCCGGGACTAGCGGTACCACAGATACGCAGTATTTT. This translates into CSALDPGTSGTTDTQYF. The chain recombines TRBV20-1 with TRBJ2-3; 11 nucleotides line up with TRBD2. The germline gives CDR1 DFQATT, CDR2 SNEGSKA (reference sequence). The J segment lost 2 bases and the V segment lost 5 bases, leaving 12 bases of the junction unmatched. The CDR3 length is 17 residues.